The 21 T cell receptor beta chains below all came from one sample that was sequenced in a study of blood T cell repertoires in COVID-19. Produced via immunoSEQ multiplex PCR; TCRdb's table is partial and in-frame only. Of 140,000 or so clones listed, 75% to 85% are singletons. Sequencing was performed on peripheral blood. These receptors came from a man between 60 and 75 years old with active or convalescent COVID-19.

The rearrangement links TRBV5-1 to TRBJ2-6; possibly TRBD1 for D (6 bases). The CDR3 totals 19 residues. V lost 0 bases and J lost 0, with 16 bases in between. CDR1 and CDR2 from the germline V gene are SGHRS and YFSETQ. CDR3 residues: CASSLGAGARSSGANVLTF. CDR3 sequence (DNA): TGCGCCAGCAGCTTGGGGGCAGGGGCCCGATCCTCTGGGGCCAACGTCCTGACTTTC.

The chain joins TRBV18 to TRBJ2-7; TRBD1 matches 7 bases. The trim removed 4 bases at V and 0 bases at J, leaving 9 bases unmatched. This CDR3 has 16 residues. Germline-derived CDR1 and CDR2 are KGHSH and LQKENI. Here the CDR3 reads CASSLTTGASSYEQYF. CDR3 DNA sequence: TGTGCCAGCTCACTGACTACAGGGGCCAGCTCCTACGAGCAGTACTTC.

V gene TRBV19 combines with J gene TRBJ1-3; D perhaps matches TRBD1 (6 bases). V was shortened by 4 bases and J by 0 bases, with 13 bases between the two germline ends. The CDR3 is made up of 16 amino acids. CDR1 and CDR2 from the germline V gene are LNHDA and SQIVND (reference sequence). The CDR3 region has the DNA TGTGCCAGTAGTAAAGGAGGACAGAGCTCTGGAAACACCATATATTTT. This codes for CASSKGGQSSGNTIYF.

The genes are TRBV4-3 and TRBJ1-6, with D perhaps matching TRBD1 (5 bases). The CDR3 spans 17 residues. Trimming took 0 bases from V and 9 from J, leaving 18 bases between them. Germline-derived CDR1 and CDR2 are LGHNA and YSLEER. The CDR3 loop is CASSQEGVVRVGSPLHF. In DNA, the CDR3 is TGCGCCAGCAGCCAAGAGGGTGTAGTCAGGGTGGGTTCACCCCTCCACTTT.

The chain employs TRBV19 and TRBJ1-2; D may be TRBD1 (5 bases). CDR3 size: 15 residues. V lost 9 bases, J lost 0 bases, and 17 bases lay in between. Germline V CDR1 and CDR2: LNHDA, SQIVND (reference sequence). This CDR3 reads CASRTVAGTNYGYTF. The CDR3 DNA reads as TGTGCCAGCCGTACAGTGGCAGGGACTAACTATGGCTACACCTTC.

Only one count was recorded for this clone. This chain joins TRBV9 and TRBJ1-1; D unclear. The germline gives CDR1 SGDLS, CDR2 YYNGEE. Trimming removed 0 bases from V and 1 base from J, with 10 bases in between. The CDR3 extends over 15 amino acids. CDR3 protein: CASSVVPQENTEAFF. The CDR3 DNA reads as TGTGCCAGCAGCGTAGTACCCCAGGAGAACACTGAAGCTTTCTTT.

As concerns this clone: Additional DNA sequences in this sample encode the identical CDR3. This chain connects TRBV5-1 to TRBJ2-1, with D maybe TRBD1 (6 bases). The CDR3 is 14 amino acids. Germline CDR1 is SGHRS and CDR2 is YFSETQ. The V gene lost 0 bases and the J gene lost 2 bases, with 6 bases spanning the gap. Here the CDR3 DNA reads TGCGCCAGCAGCTTGGGACAGGCCTACAATGAGCAGTTCTTC. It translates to CASSLGQAYNEQFF.

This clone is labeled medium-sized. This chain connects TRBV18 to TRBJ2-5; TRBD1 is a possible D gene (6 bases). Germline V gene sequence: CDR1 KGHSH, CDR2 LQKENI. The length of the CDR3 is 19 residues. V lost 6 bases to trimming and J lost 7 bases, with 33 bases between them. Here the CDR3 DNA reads TGTGCCAGCTCGCCGGCCACTCCTGAACAGGGCAGGTCGTTCGTGACCCAGTACTTC. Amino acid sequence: CASSPATPEQGRSFVTQYF.

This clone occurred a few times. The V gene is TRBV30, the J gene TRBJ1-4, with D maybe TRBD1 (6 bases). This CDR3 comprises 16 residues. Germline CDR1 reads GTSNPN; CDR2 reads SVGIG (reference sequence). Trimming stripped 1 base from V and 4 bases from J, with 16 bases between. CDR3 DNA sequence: TGTGCCTGGAGTGCGATCCGGACAGCTTTTAATGAAAAACTGTTTTTT. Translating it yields CAWSAIRTAFNEKLFF. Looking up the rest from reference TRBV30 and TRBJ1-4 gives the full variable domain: SQTIHQWPATLVQPVGSPLSLECTVEGTSNPNLYWYRQAAGRGLQLLFYSVGIGQISSEVPQNLSASRPQDRQFILSSKKLLLSDSGFYLCAWSAIRTAFNEKLFFGSGTQLSVL.

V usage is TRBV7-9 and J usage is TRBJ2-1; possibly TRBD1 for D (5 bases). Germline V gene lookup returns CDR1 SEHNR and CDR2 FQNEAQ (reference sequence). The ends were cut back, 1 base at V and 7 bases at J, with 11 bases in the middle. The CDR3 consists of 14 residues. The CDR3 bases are TGTGCCAGCAGCTTAGTATCGCCAGGGAATGAGCAGTTCTTC. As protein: CASSLVSPGNEQFF. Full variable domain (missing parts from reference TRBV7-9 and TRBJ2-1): DTGVSQNPRHKITKRGQNVTFRCDPISEHNRLYWYRQTLGQGPEFLTYFQNEAQLEKSRLLSDRFSAERPKGSFSTLEIQRTEQGDSAMYLCASSLVSPGNEQFFGPGTRLTVL.

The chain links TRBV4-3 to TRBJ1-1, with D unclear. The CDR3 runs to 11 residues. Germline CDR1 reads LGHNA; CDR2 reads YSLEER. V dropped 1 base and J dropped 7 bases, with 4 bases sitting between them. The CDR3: CASSQGVEAFF. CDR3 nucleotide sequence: TGCGCCAGCAGCCAAGGAGTTGAAGCTTTCTTT.

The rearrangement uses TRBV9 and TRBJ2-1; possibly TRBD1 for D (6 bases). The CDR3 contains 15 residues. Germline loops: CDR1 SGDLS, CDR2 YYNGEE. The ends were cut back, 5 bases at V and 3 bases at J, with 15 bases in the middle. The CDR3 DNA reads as TGTGCCAGCAGTCTACAGGGTTCCCACTACAATGAGCAGTTCTTC. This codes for CASSLQGSHYNEQFF.

DNA for the CDR3: TGTGCCAGCAGCTCTCCCGAGACAGGGAATGGCTACACCTTC. Residues: CASSSPETGNGYTF. This rearrangement joins TRBV7-2 to TRBJ1-2; 7 bases agree with TRBD1. Per the germline V gene, CDR1 is SGHTA and CDR2 is FQGNSA. J was trimmed by 6 bases and V by 4 bases; bases with no gene match: 8. CDR3 length: 14 residues.

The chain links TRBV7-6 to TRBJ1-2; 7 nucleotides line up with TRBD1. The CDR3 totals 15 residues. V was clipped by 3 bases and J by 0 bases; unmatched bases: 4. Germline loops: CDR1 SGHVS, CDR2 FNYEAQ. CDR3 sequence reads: CASSLGTDANYGYTF. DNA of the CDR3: TGTGCCAGCAGCTTGGGGACAGACGCTAACTATGGCTACACCTTC.

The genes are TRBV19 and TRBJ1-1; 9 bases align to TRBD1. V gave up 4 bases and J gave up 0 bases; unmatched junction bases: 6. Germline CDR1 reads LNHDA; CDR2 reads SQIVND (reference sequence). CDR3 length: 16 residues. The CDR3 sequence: CASSRGTGLVNTEAFF. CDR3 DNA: TGTGCCAGTAGTAGGGGGACAGGGCTGGTGAACACTGAAGCTTTCTTT.

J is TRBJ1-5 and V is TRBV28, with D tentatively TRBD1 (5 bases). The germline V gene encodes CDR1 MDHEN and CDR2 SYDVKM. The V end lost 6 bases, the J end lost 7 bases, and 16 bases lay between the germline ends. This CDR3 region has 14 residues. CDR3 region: CASRGSHTGQPQHF. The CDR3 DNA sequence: TGTGCCAGCAGGGGATCTCACACAGGACAGCCCCAGCATTTT.

For the CDR3, the DNA is TGTGCCAGCAGGGTGGGAGGGCCGGAGTTCTTC. It encodes CASRVGGPEFF. This chain connects TRBV11-3 to TRBJ2-1; 7 bases line up with TRBD2. The V and J ends lost 6 bases and 14 bases, in that order; junction bases with no gene match: 7. Germline V gives CDR1 SGHNT, CDR2 YENEEA. This CDR3 contains 11 residues.

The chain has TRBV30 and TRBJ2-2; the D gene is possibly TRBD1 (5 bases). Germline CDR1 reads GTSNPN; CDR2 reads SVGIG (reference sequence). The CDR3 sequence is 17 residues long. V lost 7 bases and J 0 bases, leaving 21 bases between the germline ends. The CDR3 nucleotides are TGTGCCTCGGCCGGACATTTTATGCCGGCGAACACCGGGGAGCTGTTTTTT. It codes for CASAGHFMPANTGELFF.

This chain's CDR3 is CAWSTGYGEQFF. The CDR3 nucleotides are TGTGCCTGGAGCACAGGGTACGGGGAGCAGTTCTTC. This chain uses TRBV30 with TRBJ2-1; TRBD1 might be the D (6 bases). The CDR3 totals 12 residues. Germline CDR1 and CDR2: GTSNPN and SVGIG (reference sequence). Trimming stripped 3 bases from V and 10 bases from J, with 13 bases between.

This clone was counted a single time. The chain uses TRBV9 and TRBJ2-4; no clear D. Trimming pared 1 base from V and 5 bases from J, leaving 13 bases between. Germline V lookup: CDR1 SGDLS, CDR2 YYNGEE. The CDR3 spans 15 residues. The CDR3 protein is CASSVTAGPQNIQYF. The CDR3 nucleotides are TGTGCCAGCAGCGTAACAGCAGGCCCCCAAAACATTCAGTACTTC.

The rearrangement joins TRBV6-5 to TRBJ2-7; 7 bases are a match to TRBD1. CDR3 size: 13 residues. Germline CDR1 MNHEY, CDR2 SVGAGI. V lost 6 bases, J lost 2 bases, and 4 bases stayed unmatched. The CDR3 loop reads CASSLGGPYEQYV. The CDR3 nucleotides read TGTGCCAGCAGCCTAGGGGGCCCCTACGAGCAGTACGTC.